Below, 20 T cell receptor beta chains from the same sample are listed, as sequenced in a study of shared clonotypes between healthy human individuals. The repertoire was sequenced with immunoSEQ multiplex PCR; TCRdb's copy has only in-frame clones and lacks some. The data contain more than 900,000 clones, around 78% of them singletons. Input material: memory CD4+ T cells from PBMCs. As to subset: CD45RA-negative fraction. All receptors derive from a man younger than 35 in good health. Some clones in this sample may be carry-over from other donors' samples.

The rearrangement joins TRBV18 to TRBJ2-2; TRBD1 aligns across 7 bases. The CDR3 runs 15 residues. Germline V gene lookup returns CDR1 KGHSH and CDR2 LQKENI. V lost 6 bases and J lost 6; bases outside the gene matches: 10. CDR3 nucleotide sequence: TGTGCCAGCTCTCAGGGACAGAGACAACCCGGGGAGCTGTTTTTT. This encodes CASSQGQRQPGELFF.

Worth noting for this clone: Other DNA variants within this sample encode the same CDR3. This chain uses TRBV5-1 with TRBJ2-2; D call uncertain. Germline lookup yields CDR1 SGHRS and CDR2 YFSETQ. The ends were cut back, 0 bases at V and 6 bases at J, with 6 bases in the middle. CDR3 length equals 13 residues. DNA of the CDR3: TGCGCCAGCAGCTTGGAGTTATCCGGGGAGCTGTTTTTT. Its protein is CASSLELSGELFF.

V gene TRBV6-5 combines with J gene TRBJ2-7, with D unresolved. This CDR3 spans 15 amino acids. Deletions cut 2 bases from V and 3 bases from J, with 14 bases between. CDR1 and CDR2 from the germline V gene are MNHEY and SVGAGI. The CDR3 DNA sequence: TGTGCCAGCAGTTACAACAGATTACCCGTCTACGAGCAGTACTTC. Protein product: CASSYNRLPVYEQYF.

This clone showed up many times. This chain connects TRBV19 to TRBJ1-1; weak D call: TRBD1 (5 bases). Trimming cost V 3 bases and J 8 bases, with 10 bases left between them. CDR1 is LNHDA and CDR2 is SQIVND in the germline V gene (reference sequence). The CDR3 length is 12 residues. The CDR3 coding sequence is TGTGCCAGTAGTATGGAGGGGTTGGAAGCTTTCTTT. Translating it yields CASSMEGLEAFF.

V and J are TRBV25-1 and TRBJ1-1, with 7 bases fitting TRBD1. This CDR3 comprises 13 residues. CDR1 and CDR2 (germline): MGHDK, SYGVNS. Losses at the gene ends were 6 bases for V and 5 bases for J; bases not matched to a gene: 6. CDR3 sequence: CASRTTGRTEAFF. The CDR3 region has the DNA TGTGCCAGCAGAACGACAGGGAGGACTGAAGCTTTCTTT.

There are a few counts of this clone. This chain uses TRBV10-1 with TRBJ2-3; either TRBD1 or TRBD2 may fit D (5 bases each). The V end lost 6 bases, the J end lost 2 bases, and 24 bases lay between the germline ends. Germline lookup yields CDR1 WNHNN and CDR2 SYGVQD (reference sequence). CDR3 length: 18 residues. For the CDR3, the DNA is TGCGCCAGCAGGATGAGGGTAGGGGAGAGCCCTCCCACAGATACGCAGTATTTT. Translated: CASRMRVGESPPTDTQYF.

In regard to this clone: Distinct nucleotide sequences in the sample also encode this CDR3. This chain connects TRBV5-1 to TRBJ2-5, with 7 bases matching TRBD2. V was pared by 3 bases and J by 2 bases, with 1 base of the junction left unmatched. There are 13 residues in the CDR3. The V gene's germline CDR1 is SGHRS and CDR2 YFSETQ. In DNA, the CDR3 is TGCGCCAGCAGCTCGGGACTACAAGAGACCCAGTACTTC. Its translation is CASSSGLQETQYF.

The chain is built from TRBV5-1 and TRBJ2-2, with D perhaps being TRBD1 or TRBD2 (5 bases each). V lost 3 bases to trimming and J lost 2 bases, with 11 bases between them. CDR3 size: 15 residues. Germline-derived CDR1 and CDR2 are SGHRS and YFSETQ. The CDR3 coding sequence is TGCGCCAGCAGCTACGGGACGCACAACACCGGGGAGCTGTTTTTT. Encoded protein: CASSYGTHNTGELFF.

Here the CDR3 reads CASSLGGGQTYEQYF. DNA of the CDR3: TGTGCCAGCAGCTTAGGGGGCGGACAGACCTACGAGCAGTACTTC. This chain uses TRBV13 with TRBJ2-7; perhaps TRBD1 as D (6 bases). Looked up from germline, CDR1 is PRHDT and CDR2 is FYEKMQ (reference sequence). V lost 0 bases and J 2 bases, leaving 11 bases between the germline ends. CDR3 length: 15 amino acids.

This clone was seen only a few times. The chain has TRBV7-3 and TRBJ2-3; 12 nucleotides line up with TRBD2. J lost 5 bases, V lost 3 bases, and 6 bases had no gene match. Germline loops: CDR1 SGHTA, CDR2 FQGTGA. This CDR3 is built from 16 residues. In DNA form, the CDR3 reads TGTGCCAGCAGCTTCAGACTAGCGGGAGATGGAGATACGCAGTATTTT. It yields the protein CASSFRLAGDGDTQYF. The full variable domain, in which reference TRBV7-3 and TRBJ2-3 provide the parts outside the CDR3, is GAGVSQTPSNKVTEKGKYVELRCDPISGHTALYWYRQSLGQGPEFLIYFQGTGAADDSGLPNDRFFAVRPEGSVSTLKIQRTERGDSAVYLCASSFRLAGDGDTQYFGPGTRLTVL.

The chain carries TRBV19 and TRBJ1-2; possibly TRBD1 for D (6 bases). Trimming took 3 bases from V and 4 from J, leaving 9 bases between them. CDR1 and CDR2 (germline): LNHDA, SQIVND (reference sequence). The CDR3 is 13 residues long. CDR3 protein: CASSMGGSYGYTF. The CDR3 DNA reads as TGTGCCAGTAGTATGGGGGGCTCCTATGGCTACACCTTC.

This clone appeared once. The J gene is TRBJ1-2, the V gene TRBV28; D is possibly TRBD1 (5 bases). V was cut by 1 base and J by 3 bases, with 12 bases left in between. Looked up from germline, CDR1 is MDHEN and CDR2 is SYDVKM. This CDR3 contains 15 residues. The CDR3 DNA is TGTGCCAGCAGTTTATATGGGGCGATCGACTATGGCTACACCTTC. It specifies CASSLYGAIDYGYTF.

This clone occurred once. Only one base separates this from a far larger clonotype, so it likely reflects a read error. This CDR3 reads CASSEAHPKGHGQYF. The CDR3 DNA is TGTGCCAGCAGTGAAGCGCACCCTAAAGGGCACGGGCAGTACTTC. The rearrangement uses TRBV2 and TRBJ2-7; D gene uncertain. The length of the CDR3 is 15 residues. The V and J ends lost 0 bases and 9 bases respectively, with 18 bases between them. From germline, CDR1 is SNHLY and CDR2 FYNNEI. The entire variable domain, with the rest obtained from reference TRBV2 and TRBJ2-7, is as follows: EPEVTQTPSHQVTQMGQEVILRCVPISNHLYFYWYRQILGQKVEFLVSFYNNEISEKSEIFDDQFSVERPDGSNFTLKIRSTKLEDSAMYFCASSEAHPKGHGQYFGPGTRLTVT.

This clone has just a few counts. V usage is TRBV6-1 and J usage is TRBJ2-7, with D possibly matching TRBD1 (6 bases). The germline V gene encodes CDR1 MNHNS and CDR2 SASEGT. V was cut by 2 bases and J by 2 bases, with 13 bases left in between. This CDR3 comprises 15 residues. CDR3 DNA: TGTGCCAGCAGTGAAAGTGTGGGGGCCCCCTACGAGCAGTACTTC. Amino acid sequence: CASSESVGAPYEQYF.

For the CDR3, the DNA is TGTGCCAGCAGCCCTGGGACAGCCTCTGGAAACACCATATATTTT. It yields the protein CASSPGTASGNTIYF. The chain combines TRBV14 with TRBJ1-3, with TRBD1 identical over 7 bases. Looked up from germline, CDR1 is SGHDN and CDR2 is FVKESK. This CDR3 has 15 residues. The trim removed 4 bases at V and 0 bases at J, leaving 3 bases unmatched.

The rearrangement links TRBV28 to TRBJ2-7; 8 nucleotides match TRBD1. Trimming cost V 5 bases and J 3 bases; bases outside gene matches: 9. CDR3 length: 15 amino acids. Germline CDR1 is MDHEN and CDR2 is SYDVKM. The CDR3 coding sequence is TGTGCCAGCAGTGGCCCCGGACAGGGTGACTACGAGCAGTACTTC. This encodes CASSGPGQGDYEQYF.

The V and J genes are TRBV29-1 and TRBJ1-2, with TRBD1 as a possible D gene (6 bases). The CDR3 sequence is 15 residues long. From germline, CDR1 is SQVTM and CDR2 ANQGSEA. Trimming removed 7 bases from V and 8 bases from J, with 26 bases in between. In DNA, the CDR3 is TGCAGCGCTGGAGACAGGTTTTCTGCCAATTGGGGCTACACCTTC. This translates into CSAGDRFSANWGYTF.

This chain joins TRBV7-2 and TRBJ2-3; D not certain. The CDR3 runs 14 residues. Germline V CDR1 and CDR2: SGHTA, FQGNSA. The V end was cut by 3 bases, the J end by 4 bases, with 11 bases between. The CDR3, as DNA: TGTGCCAGCAGCTTGAATTCCGGGCCAGATACGCAGTATTTT. Encoded protein: CASSLNSGPDTQYF.

This chain uses TRBV4-2 with TRBJ1-4; 9 bases are a match to TRBD1. V was pared by 4 bases and J by 7 bases, with 10 bases of the junction left unmatched. Germline V gives CDR1 LGHNA, CDR2 YNFKEQ. CDR3 length: 16 amino acids. This CDR3 is CASSPTIGQGPEKLFF. The CDR3 region has the DNA TGTGCCAGCAGCCCGACGATCGGACAGGGGCCTGAAAAACTGTTTTTT.

The V and J genes are TRBV14 and TRBJ2-3; D unclear. Germline lookup yields CDR1 SGHDN and CDR2 FVKESK. The CDR3 is made up of 13 amino acids. Trimming took off 0 bases at V and 8 bases at J, with 9 bases between the two ends. DNA for the CDR3: TGTGCCAGCAGCCAAGACTGGACGGGTACGCAGTATTTT. It encodes CASSQDWTGTQYF.